The 18 T cell receptor beta chains reported below all come from one sample, sequenced in a study of CD8+CD57+ T cells in acquired aplastic anemia. Sequenced patients had shown CD8+CD57+ cell expansion by flow cytometry. Genomic DNA was employed as the template in profiling TCR beta VDJ and CDR3. TCRdb recomputed calls from the reads with MiXCR, one row per CDR3 protein. The sample includes 270,000 or so distinct CDR3 sequences, roughly 80% of them seen just once. Sequenced material: sorted CD4+, CD8+, or CD8+CD57+ T cells (not recorded which) from PBMCs. Receptors were obtained from a human donor with aplastic anemia.

The V call is TRBV2, the J call TRBJ1-4, with D perhaps matching TRBD1 (6 bases). This CDR3 has 14 residues. Germline CDR1 and CDR2: SNHLY and FYNNEI. Deletions cut 3 bases from V and 8 bases from J, with 13 bases between. Written as DNA, the CDR3 is TGTGCCAGCAGTGATGGGGGGCGCAGGGAAAAACTGTTTTTT. It codes for CASSDGGRREKLFF. The full variable domain, completed using reference TRBV2 and TRBJ1-4, is EPEVTQTPSHQVTQMGQEVILRCVPISNHLYFYWYRQILGQKVEFLVSFYNNEISEKSEIFDDQFSVERPDGSNFTLKIRSTKLEDSAMYFCASSDGGRREKLFFGSGTQLSVL.

This rearrangement joins TRBV24-1 to TRBJ1-2; tentatively, D is TRBD1 (5 bases). The CDR3 spans 17 residues. Trimming pared 4 bases from V and 4 bases from J, leaving 21 bases between. Germline loops: CDR1 KGHDR, CDR2 SFDVKD. CDR3 residues: CATSEVKGPHLFYGYTF. CDR3 DNA sequence: TGTGCCACCAGTGAAGTAAAGGGGCCCCACTTATTCTATGGCTACACCTTC.

The V call is TRBV15, the J call TRBJ1-2; 8 nucleotides align to TRBD1. The CDR3 is made up of 15 amino acids. The V and J ends lost 2 bases and 8 bases, in that order; junction bases with no gene match: 10. CDR1 is LNHNV and CDR2 is YYDKDF in the germline V gene (reference sequence). DNA for the CDR3: TGTGCCACCAGCAGACCTGGACAGGGTTGGGGAGGCTACACCTTC. Amino acid sequence: CATSRPGQGWGGYTF.

Sample share makes this clonotype medium-sized. The rearrangement links TRBV5-1 to TRBJ1-2, with D hard to call. This CDR3 is built from 15 residues. Germline V gene data show CDR1 as SGHRS and CDR2 as YFSETQ. V gave up 1 base and J gave up 1 base, with 11 bases separating them. CDR3 sequence (DNA): TGCGCCAGCAGCTTGCGTTCGGACGATAACTATGGCTACACCTTC. Translated: CASSLRSDDNYGYTF. The full variable domain, with the rest looked up from reference TRBV5-1 and TRBJ1-2, is KAGVTQTPRYLIKTRGQQVTLSCSPISGHRSVSWYQQTPGQGLQFLFEYFSETQRNKGNFPGRFSGRQFSNSRSEMNVSTLELGDSALYLCASSLRSDDNYGYTFGSGTRLTVV.

The chain has TRBV7-8 and TRBJ2-1, with a possible D match to TRBD1 (5 bases). CDR3 size: 15 residues. CDR1 is SGHVS and CDR2 is FQNEAQ in the germline V gene. V lost 5 bases, J lost 2 bases, and 13 bases lay in between. The CDR3 spells CASSVYQGPYNEQFF. For the CDR3, the DNA is TGTGCCAGCAGCGTATACCAGGGCCCCTACAATGAGCAGTTCTTC.

On this clonotype itself: One junction end disagrees with the germline gene, perhaps due to a read error. V and J are TRBV7-6 and TRBJ2-1; TRBD2 is a possible D gene (5 bases). Germline V gene lookup returns CDR1 SGHVS and CDR2 FNYEAQ. The CDR3 consists of 14 residues. CDR3 residues: CASSYGSRGPFFGF. The CDR3 DNA reads TGTGCCAGCAGTTACGGCTCGAGAGGGCCGTTCTTCGGGTTC. The complete variable domain, with remaining parts taken from reference TRBV7-6 and TRBJ2-1, reads GAGVSQSPRYKVTKRGQDVALRCDPISGHVSLYWYRQALGQGPEFLTYFNYEAQQDKSGLPNDRFSAERPEGSISTLTIQRTEQRDSAMYRCASSYGSRGPFFGFGPGTRLTVL.

About this clonotype: An end of the junction does not agree with germline; a read error may underlie this. CDR3 nucleotide sequence: TGTGCCAGTAGTTTGACAGGGGGCAATGAGCAGTTCTTCTTT. Protein sequence: CASSLTGGNEQFFF. V and J are TRBV7-9 and TRBJ2-3; 10 nucleotides align to TRBD1. This CDR3 is 14 amino acids long. Germline V gene lookup returns CDR1 SEHNR and CDR2 FQNEAQ (reference sequence).

The rearrangement links TRBV7-8 to TRBJ2-7; perhaps D is TRBD1 or TRBD2 (5 bases each). There are 16 residues in the CDR3. The germline V gene encodes CDR1 SGHVS and CDR2 FQNEAQ. V was shortened by 5 bases and J by 7 bases, with 24 bases between the two germline ends. In DNA form, the CDR3 reads TGTGCCAGCAGCGGAGCGCGAGGGGCCGATACGCAGGAGCAGTACTTC. Its translation: CASSGARGADTQEQYF.

V gene TRBV7-2 combines with J gene TRBJ2-5, with D perhaps matching TRBD2 (5 bases). Trimming pared 5 bases from V and 4 bases from J, leaving 14 bases between. The length of the CDR3 is 14 residues. Germline loops: CDR1 SGHTA, CDR2 FQGNSA. As DNA, the CDR3 is TGTGCCAGCAGCAGAGGGATGGAGCGAGAGACCCAGTACTTC. Protein sequence: CASSRGMERETQYF.

The chain employs TRBV11-3 and TRBJ1-4; D perhaps matches TRBD1 (6 bases). Germline V gene lookup returns CDR1 SGHNT and CDR2 YENEEA. Trimming shortened V by 1 base and J by 8 bases, and 11 bases separated the two germline ends. This CDR3 contains 14 residues. CDR3 sequence: CASSLGGRREKLFF. The CDR3 DNA sequence: TGTGCCAGCAGCTTAGGGGGGCGCAGGGAAAAACTGTTTTTT.

The chain links TRBV7-7 to TRBJ1-1; 9 bases match TRBD1. Germline CDR1 is SSHAT and CDR2 is FNYEAQ (reference sequence). This CDR3 has 12 residues. The CDR3 loop is CARGQGRTEAFF. As DNA, the CDR3 is TGTGCTAGGGGACAGGGAAGGACTGAAGCTTTCTTT.

This clonotype appeared a single time. This chain uses TRBV9 with TRBJ2-3; no clear D gene. The CDR3 is made up of 15 amino acids. Germline-derived CDR1 and CDR2 are SGDLS and YYNGEE. Trimming left V 4 bases short and J 3 bases short, with 15 bases between. The CDR3 protein is CASSQERERTDTQYF. The CDR3 region has the DNA TGTGCCAGCAGCCAAGAGCGAGAGAGAACAGATACGCAGTATTTT.

V usage is TRBV9 and J usage is TRBJ1-2, with TRBD1 matching 7 bases. CDR3 length equals 15 residues. CDR1 is SGDLS and CDR2 is YYNGEE in the germline V gene. The V segment lost 4 bases and the J segment 7 bases; nucleotides outside the gene matches: 13. The CDR3 sequence is CASSLGGGGDSGYTF. CDR3 DNA: TGTGCCAGCAGCTTGGGAGGGGGCGGCGACTCTGGCTACACCTTC.

The V and J genes are TRBV15 and TRBJ1-4, with D tentatively TRBD1 (5 bases). Between the trimmed V and J ends, which lost 3 bases and 0 bases, there was a span of 11 bases. The CDR3 is 16 residues long. Germline CDR1 reads LNHNV; CDR2 reads YYDKDF (reference sequence). The CDR3 DNA is TGTGCCACCAGCAGTGTGATGGGGGCAACTAATGAAAAACTGTTTTTT. Protein sequence: CATSSVMGATNEKLFF.

Concerning this clonotype itself: The CDR3 does not close with the conserved phenylalanine or tryptophan, likely indicating a read error. The DNA is omitted, as the CDR3 cannot be located on it reliably, and the CDR3 follows TCRdb's listing. This chain joins TRBV19 and TRBJ2-1; TRBD1 is the table's D call, not checked against the DNA. The CDR3 has 15 residues if both end residues are counted. The germline V gene has CDR1 LNHDA and CDR2 SQIVND (reference sequence). The CDR3 protein is CASSARDGGEQLFGE.

Comment on this clonotype: Its ends do not fully match the called genes, so a read error is possible. The V call is TRBV15, the J call TRBJ2-3; 10 bases are shared with TRBD2. This CDR3 contains 17 residues. Germline-derived CDR1 and CDR2 are LNHNV and YYDKDF (reference sequence). In DNA form, the CDR3 reads TGTGCCAGCAGCTTGGGTCTAGCGGGGGTAATCACAGATACGCAGTATTTT. It encodes CASSLGLAGVITDTQYF.

The chain uses TRBV29-1 and TRBJ2-7; D not resolved. The CDR3 runs 12 residues. The germline V and J ends were trimmed by 4 bases and 4 bases, with 11 bases remaining between them. Germline loops: CDR1 SQVTM, CDR2 ANQGSEA. The CDR3 region is CSVGGTPYEQYF. DNA of the CDR3: TGCAGCGTTGGCGGAACGCCTTACGAGCAGTACTTC.

The chain recombines TRBV11-3 with TRBJ2-5, with D tentatively TRBD1 (5 bases). Trimming left V 0 bases short and J 2 bases short, with 7 bases between. The germline V gene encodes CDR1 SGHNT and CDR2 YENEEA. CDR3 length: 14 residues. This CDR3 is CASSLDRTQETQYF. The CDR3 DNA follows: TGTGCCAGCAGCTTAGACAGGACACAAGAGACCCAGTACTTC.